A single T cell receptor (beta chain) is shown here with its context. What it binds is not known. Unsorted PBMC DNA was run through sequencing on ten immunoSEQ deep assay plates. Original methodology: There were no quality scores in the junction-only immunoSEQ sequences, so filtering differed. Sequencing was performed with immunoSEQ multiplex PCR; in TCRdb, only in-frame clones are kept and a portion is missing. V and J calls and clone size are given by that table; D and trimming were obtained from the DNA. Of hundreds of thousands of clones in the sample, around 80% were seen once. This specimen belongs to a study of shared clonotypes between healthy human individuals. Study outcomes and limitations: The diversity represented, both genetic and in exposure history, was limited by few donors.

With 5 bases removed from V and 1 base from J, the gap between germline ends came to 8 bases. The CDR3 totals 12 residues. Germline CDR1 and CDR2: SQVTM and ANQGSEA. The sample comprised PBMCs. This receptor was identified in a woman aged 40 to 55 in good health. Some clones in this sample may be carry-over from other donors' samples. The gene calls are TRBV29-1 and TRBJ1-1; D remains unclear. Here the CDR3 reads CSVSSANTEAFF. The DNA of the CDR3 is TGCAGCGTTTCGTCAGCGAACACTGAAGCTTTCTTT.